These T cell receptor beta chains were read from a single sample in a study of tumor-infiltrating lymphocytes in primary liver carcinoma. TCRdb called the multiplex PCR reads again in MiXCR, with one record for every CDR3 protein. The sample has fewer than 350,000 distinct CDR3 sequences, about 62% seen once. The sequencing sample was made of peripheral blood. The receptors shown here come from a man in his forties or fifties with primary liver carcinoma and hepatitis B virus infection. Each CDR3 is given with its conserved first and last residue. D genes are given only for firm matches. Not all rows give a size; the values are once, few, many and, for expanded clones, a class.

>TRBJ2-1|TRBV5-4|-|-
CASSPGTGNGQFF
TGTGCCAGCAGCCCCGGGACTGGAAATGGGCAGTTCTTC
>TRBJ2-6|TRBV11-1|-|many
CASRKQDVLTF
TGTGCCAGCAGGAAACAAGACGTCCTGACTTTC
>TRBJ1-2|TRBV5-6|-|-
CASSFTGTNYGYAF
TGTGCCAGCAGCTTTACGGGGACCAACTATGGCTACGCCTTC
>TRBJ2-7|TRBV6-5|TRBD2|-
CASSPAGSHSYRQYF
TGTGCCAGCAGTCCAGCGGGATCTCACTCCTACAGGCAGTACTTC
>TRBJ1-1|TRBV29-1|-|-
CSVDLGGMGTEAFF
TGCAGCGTTGATTTGGGGGGAATGGGCACTGAAGCTTTCTTT
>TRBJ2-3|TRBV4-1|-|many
CASSQDPMDTQYF
TGCGCCAGCAGCCAAGACCCAATGGATACGCAGTATTTT
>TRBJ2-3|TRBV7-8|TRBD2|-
CASNFLAGGLTDTQYF
TGTGCCAGCAACTTCCTAGCGGGAGGGCTCACAGATACGCAGTATTTT
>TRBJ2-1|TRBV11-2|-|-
CAGSFMPGANEQFF
TGTGCCGGCAGCTTTATGCCGGGGGCCAATGAGCAGTTCTTC
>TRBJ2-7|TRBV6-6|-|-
CVSSYQQEGPEQYF
TGTGTCAGCAGTTACCAACAGGAGGGCCCCGAGCAGTACTTC
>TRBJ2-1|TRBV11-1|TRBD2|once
CASSIGPSGSGGEQFF
TGTGCCAGCAGCATTGGCCCTAGCGGGAGCGGCGGTGAGCAGTTCTTC
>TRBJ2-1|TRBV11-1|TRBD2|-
CASSLNLAGGPNEQFF
TGTGCCAGCAGCTTGAATCTAGCGGGAGGACCTAACGAGCAGTTCTTC
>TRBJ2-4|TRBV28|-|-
CASSVPGAFAKNIQYF
TGTGCCAGCAGTGTTCCCGGGGCATTTGCCAAAAACATTCAGTACTTC
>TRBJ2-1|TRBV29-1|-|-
CSVQLISYNEQFF
TGTAGCGTCCAACTTATCTCCTACAATGAGCAGTTCTTC
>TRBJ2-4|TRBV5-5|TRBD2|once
CANSKTSGQNIQYF
TGTGCCAACAGCAAGACTAGCGGTCAAAACATTCAGTACTTC